One sample yielded the 19 T cell receptor beta chains listed below, sequenced in a study of HIV-infected patients and healthy controls. All unsorted peripheral T cells were captured because whole blood was used without fractionation. cDNA was made from approximately 500 ng RNA using alpha and beta constant primers. Using multiplexing indices, alpha and beta chain libraries were generated apart by chain-specific third strand synthesis. TCRdb analysed the 5' RACE reads with MiXCR anew, one entry per CDR3 protein. Of about 17,000 distinct CDR3 sequences detected, about 9.5% appear once; the ten largest clones hold 3.1%. The material sequenced was blood. The receptors come from an adult in good health.

Ten or more counts support this clonotype. V and J are TRBV4-3 and TRBJ1-1; D not certain. Trimming cost V 3 bases and J 0 bases, with 14 bases left between them. The CDR3 has 16 amino acids. CDR1 is LGHNA, CDR2 YSLEER, per germline. The CDR3 DNA follows: TGCGCCAGCAGCCATTCCCCGCGGACGCTGAACACTGAAGCTTTCTTT. Translated, it gives CASSHSPRTLNTEAFF.

This clonotype was seen repeatedly, ten times or more. This chain uses TRBV29-1 with TRBJ2-3; D may be TRBD1 (6 bases). The CDR3 covers 13 residues. With 4 bases removed from V and 4 bases from J, the gap between germline ends came to 12 bases. The germline gives CDR1 SQVTM, CDR2 ANQGSEA. Here the CDR3 reads CSVVRGFSDTQYF. CDR3 in DNA: TGCAGCGTTGTGAGGGGGTTCTCAGATACGCAGTATTTT.

This clonotype was seen many times. The rearrangement uses TRBV4-3 and TRBJ2-6, with D perhaps TRBD1 (6 bases). CDR1 is LGHNA, CDR2 YSLEER, per germline. Trimming stripped 0 bases from V and 2 bases from J, with 8 bases between. The CDR3 totals 16 residues. The CDR3 DNA is TGCGCCAGCAGCCAAGAAGGGGGAACTGGGGCCAACGTCCTGACTTTC. Translating it yields CASSQEGGTGANVLTF.

This clonotype was found many times. The junction shows a germline mismatch at one end, possibly a read error. The chain combines TRBV14 with TRBJ2-1; 8 bases match TRBD1. Germline V gives CDR1 SGHDN, CDR2 FVKESK. The CDR3 has 14 residues. The CDR3: CANSPPGQADEQFF. CDR3 nucleotides: TGTGCCAACAGCCCGCCGGGACAGGCCGATGAGCAGTTCTTC. Full variable domain (rest looked up from reference TRBV14 and TRBJ2-1): EAGVTQFPSHSVIEKGQTVTLRCDPISGHDNLYWYRRVMGKEIKFLLHFVKESKQDESGMPNNRFLAERTGGTYSTLKVQPAELEDSGVYFCANSPPGQADEQFFGPGTRLTVL.

This clonotype came up many times. The chain is built from TRBV7-2 and TRBJ2-3; 7 positions agree with TRBD2. V lost 5 bases, J lost 0 bases, and 8 bases stayed unmatched. The CDR3 is 16 residues long. Germline CDR1 is SGHTA and CDR2 is FQGNSA. CDR3: CASSPRTSISTDTQYF. The CDR3 nucleotides are TGTGCCAGCAGCCCGAGGACTAGTATTAGCACAGATACGCAGTATTTT. Filled out from reference TRBV7-2 and TRBJ2-3, the complete variable domain reads GAGVSQSPSNKVTEKGKDVELRCDPISGHTALYWYRQSLGQGLEFLIYFQGNSAPDKSGLPSDRFSAERTGGSVSTLTIQRTQQEDSAVYLCASSPRTSISTDTQYFGPGTRLTVL.

Judged by abundance, this clonotype is medium-sized (0.01 to 0.1%). Here the CDR3 DNA reads TGTGCCTGCGAAGGTAGGCCGGGGGCCAACGTCCTGACTTTC. As protein: CACEGRPGANVLTF. The V and J genes are TRBV6-2 or TRBV6-3 and TRBJ2-6; D not certain. This CDR3 is built from 14 residues. V was cut by 11 bases and J by 4 bases, with 15 bases left in between. CDR1 and CDR2 (germline): MNHEY, SVGEGT.

This clonotype was seen many times. The V gene is TRBV6-1, the J gene TRBJ2-1, with 9 bases aligning to TRBD1. The CDR3 length is 15 residues. Germline loops: CDR1 MNHNS, CDR2 SASEGT. Losses at the gene ends were 6 bases for V and 1 base for J; bases not matched to a gene: 4. CDR3 nucleotides: TGTGCCAGCAGCCCAGACAGGGGGTCCTACAATGAGCAGTTCTTC. It encodes CASSPDRGSYNEQFF.

Ten or more counts support this clonotype. The chain carries TRBV27 and TRBJ2-7; 7 bases are a match to TRBD1. CDR1 MNHEY and CDR2 SMNVEV come from the germline V gene (reference sequence). CDR3 size: 17 residues. The V segment lost 4 bases and the J segment 3 bases; nucleotides outside the gene matches: 15. The DNA of the CDR3 is TGTGCCAGCAGTTCCCACATTCGGACAGGCCCATACTACGAGCAGTACTTC. Residues: CASSSHIRTGPYYEQYF.

This clonotype has a count of ten or more. The chain links TRBV7-9 to TRBJ1-1; perhaps TRBD1 as D (5 bases). CDR1 is SEHNR, CDR2 FQNEAQ, per germline (reference sequence). Trimming shortened V by 5 bases and J by 5 bases, and 18 bases separated the two germline ends. This CDR3 comprises 15 residues. The CDR3 DNA reads TGTGCCAGCAGCCCAGCGAGGCGGGGGAGGACTGAAGCTTTCTTT. Translated, it gives CASSPARRGRTEAFF.

This chain connects TRBV5-4 to TRBJ2-3, with D perhaps assigned TRBD1 or TRBD2 (5 bases each). Germline V gene sequence: CDR1 SGHNT, CDR2 YYREEE (reference sequence). V shed 0 bases and J shed 4 bases, with 15 bases lying between them. The CDR3 consists of 16 residues. The CDR3 sequence: CASSLAAREPADTQYF. CDR3 coding DNA: TGTGCCAGCAGCTTGGCCGCCAGGGAGCCCGCAGATACGCAGTATTTT.

This clonotype was detected ten times or more. The CDR3 DNA reads TGCAGCGTTGAACTCCAGGGAAGGGACGAGCAGTACTTC. This codes for CSVELQGRDEQYF. This chain connects TRBV29-1 to TRBJ2-7, with D possibly being TRBD1 (5 bases). The V end lost 2 bases, the J end lost 5 bases, and 13 bases lay between the germline ends. Germline CDR1 and CDR2: SQVTM and ANQGSEA. This CDR3 has 13 amino acids.

The chain couples TRBV29-1 to TRBJ1-1; TRBD1 aligns across 8 bases. The CDR3 is made up of 14 amino acids. Trimming took 6 bases from V and 1 from J; bases not matched to a gene: 7. The germline gives CDR1 SQVTM, CDR2 ANQGSEA. The CDR3 coding sequence is TGCAGCGTCCACAGGGGGAGATCGAACACTGAAGCTTTCTTT. Its protein product is CSVHRGRSNTEAFF.

This clonotype appeared many times. The chain links TRBV7-2 to TRBJ2-1; 14 nucleotides align to TRBD2. The trim removed 1 base at V and 0 bases at J, leaving 5 bases unmatched. The CDR3 extends over 19 amino acids. The germline gives CDR1 SGHTA, CDR2 FQGNSA. DNA of the CDR3: TGTGCCAGCAGCTTAGGACTAGCGGGAGGGCCCCGCTCCTACAATGAGCAGTTCTTC. Translated: CASSLGLAGGPRSYNEQFF. The entire variable domain, with the rest obtained from reference TRBV7-2 and TRBJ2-1, is as follows: GAGVSQSPSNKVTEKGKDVELRCDPISGHTALYWYRQSLGQGLEFLIYFQGNSAPDKSGLPSDRFSAERTGGSVSTLTIQRTQQEDSAVYLCASSLGLAGGPRSYNEQFFGPGTRLTVL.

By sample fraction, this clonotype is medium-sized (0.01 to 0.1%). V usage is TRBV6-1 and J usage is TRBJ2-3, with D possibly being TRBD2 (6 bases). CDR1 is MNHNS, CDR2 SASEGT, per germline. There are 14 residues in the CDR3. CDR3 amino acids: CGSGGVGGADTQYF. The CDR3 nucleotides read TGTGGCTCAGGCGGGGTAGGTGGCGCAGATACGCAGTATTTT.

This clonotype was detected ten times or more. The rearrangement uses TRBV3-1 and TRBJ2-2; TRBD1 aligns across 9 bases. There are 15 residues in the CDR3. Looked up from germline, CDR1 is LGHDT and CDR2 is YNNKEL (reference sequence). Trimming cost V 1 base and J 6 bases; bases outside gene matches: 3. The CDR3 sequence is CASSQGTGEAGELFF. Here the CDR3 DNA reads TGTGCCAGCAGCCAAGGGACAGGGGAGGCCGGGGAGCTGTTTTTT.

In its sample, this clonotype was seen many times. V usage is TRBV29-1 and J usage is TRBJ2-3; 9 nucleotides align to TRBD2. This CDR3 is built from 12 residues. From germline, CDR1 is SQVTM and CDR2 ANQGSEA. J was trimmed by 3 bases and V by 6 bases; bases with no gene match: 1. CDR3 coding DNA: TGCAGCGTAGCGGGAGGTACAGATACGCAGTATTTT. Residues: CSVAGGTDTQYF.

The V call is TRBV21-1, the J call TRBJ1-2. TRBV21-1 is termed a pseudogene. This CDR3 has 11 residues. The CDR3 sequence is CASSKVPGYTF. CDR3 DNA sequence: TGTGCCAGCAGCAAGGTACCGGGCTACACCTTC.

The chain links TRBV19 to TRBJ1-1; 8 bases align to TRBD1. The J segment lost 5 bases and the V segment lost 4 bases, leaving 18 bases of the junction unmatched. CDR3 size: 18 residues. Germline V gene sequence: CDR1 LNHDA, CDR2 SQIVND (reference sequence). CDR3 amino acids: CASSTSTGERPWATEAFF. For the CDR3, the DNA is TGTGCCAGTAGTACCTCGACAGGGGAAAGGCCCTGGGCTACTGAAGCTTTCTTT.

This clonotype was recorded many times. The CDR3 spells CASSLVSGTQNIQYF. For the CDR3, the DNA is TGCGCCAGCAGCTTGGTTTCGGGGACGCAGAACATTCAGTACTTC. This chain joins TRBV5-1 and TRBJ2-4; D tentatively reads TRBD1 or TRBD2 (5 bases each). The V and J ends lost 0 bases and 7 bases respectively, with 14 bases between them. CDR1 SGHRS and CDR2 YFSETQ come from the germline V gene. The CDR3 runs to 15 residues.